This record covers a single T cell receptor beta chain. Its antigen remains unknown. These data belong to a study of T cells after yellow fever vaccination. CDR3 size: 18 residues. The germline CDR1 and CDR2 sequences are MNHEY and SMNVEV (reference sequence). V was pared by 6 bases and J by 4 bases, with 17 bases of the junction left unmatched. TCRdb fed the 5' RACE reads into MiXCR, producing one record per CDR3 protein. This table holds under 700,000 distinct CDR3 sequences, around 17% found once. Whole-study results and caveats: Most primary-vaccination clones recurred post-booster (around 97% CD4, roughly 87% CD8). Researchers report a weaker secondary response that nonetheless peaked faster, day 5 versus 15.

The starting material was PBMCs, obtained 5 to 6 days after the first yellow fever vaccination. The chain couples TRBV27 to TRBJ1-2; 10 nucleotides line up with TRBD1. This clonotype was sampled from a man younger than 35 who received the YFV17D yellow fever vaccine. Written as DNA, the CDR3 is TGTGCCAGCAGACCCCTTCTCCAGACAGGGGGCGCGGTCTATGGCTACACCTTC. It encodes CASRPLLQTGGAVYGYTF.